A single sample gave rise to the 3 T cell receptor beta chains below, sequenced in a study of T cell changes during pregnancy in multiple sclerosis. Profiled with immunoSEQ multiplex PCR; TCRdb holds only in-frame clones, not every one. The data contain tens of thousands of clones, over 80% of them seen just once; the ten biggest clones take up less than 2%. Sequencing was performed on peripheral blood, taken in the third trimester of pregnancy. The receptors were sampled from a female donor in good health, enrolled as a control in a pregnancy study.

The chain has TRBV6-6 and TRBJ2-1; TRBD2 agrees at 7 bases. The CDR3 consists of 14 residues. Germline assignment: CDR1 MNHNY and CDR2 SVGAGI (reference sequence). After removal of 4 bases from V and 14 bases from J, the junction contained 14 bases not matched to a gene. The CDR3 region is CASSFNGEAGVKFF. As DNA, the CDR3 is TGTGCCAGCAGTTTTAACGGTGAGGCGGGAGTTAAGTTCTTC.

The chain recombines TRBV11-3 with TRBJ2-2, with 10 bases identical to TRBD1. Unmatched junction bases numbered 8, after V lost 4 bases and J lost 0 bases. This CDR3 contains 18 residues. Germline lookup yields CDR1 SGHNT and CDR2 YENEEA. The CDR3: CASSSHSGQGSNTGELFF. As DNA, the CDR3 is TGTGCCAGCAGCTCCCACTCGGGACAGGGGTCGAACACCGGGGAGCTGTTTTTT.

The chain joins TRBV15 to TRBJ2-7; TRBD2 aligns across 9 bases. CDR1 is LNHNV, CDR2 YYDKDF, per germline (reference sequence). The CDR3 runs 13 residues. In DNA, the CDR3 is TGTGCTTCTTCGCGGGAGGGATCCTACGAGCAGTACTTC. Translated, it gives CASSREGSYEQYF.